Shown below are 21 T cell receptor beta chains from a single sample sequenced in a study of T cell repertoires in aging, cancer and after chemotherapy. Rearranged V-D-J TRB sequences were amplified with a mixed TRB-A/B primer pool. TCRdb re-analysed the multiplex PCR reads in MiXCR, keeping a single row per CDR3 protein. The table includes about 7,900 distinct CDR3 sequences, over 40% detected once. The template was genomic DNA from peripheral blood, not RNA. Sequences were obtained from blood. The origin of the receptors is a human donor with a solid tumor.

This clonotype counts as medium-sized. This chain uses TRBV29-1 with TRBJ2-3; D call uncertain. Per the germline V gene, CDR1 is SQVTM and CDR2 is ANQGSEA. V gave up 6 bases and J gave up 1 base, with 8 bases separating them. CDR3 length: 12 amino acids. CDR3 DNA: TGCAGCGTGGTCCTAGGCACAGATACGCAGTATTTT. Translated: CSVVLGTDTQYF.

This clonotype was counted a single time. Relative to the germline gene, one junction end is altered; a read error may explain this. The chain joins TRBV11-3 to TRBJ2-3; D uncertain. CDR3 length equals 13 residues. Germline assignment: CDR1 SGHNT and CDR2 YENEEA. CDR3 coding DNA: TGCGCCAGCAGCCTCGAGATCACAGATACGCAGTATTTT. Encoded protein: CASSLEITDTQYF.

Sample share makes this clonotype medium-sized. CDR3 amino acids: CSVDRGRGEKLFF. The CDR3 region has the DNA TGCAGCGTTGACAGGGGGCGAGGTGAAAAACTGTTTTTT. V gene TRBV29-1 combines with J gene TRBJ1-4, with 8 nucleotides matching TRBD1. Per the germline V gene, CDR1 is SQVTM and CDR2 is ANQGSEA. CDR3 size: 13 residues. With 3 bases clipped from V and 7 bases from J, the junction kept 4 bases outside the gene matches.

The chain has TRBV12-3 or TRBV12-4 and TRBJ2-1, with 8 nucleotides matching TRBD2. J gave up 2 bases and V 8 bases, and 17 bases lay outside the gene matches. The CDR3 loop spans 18 amino acids. The CDR3 region has the DNA TGTGCCAGCTCCACGGCGGGGGGCAGGTGGCTCCCCTACAATGAGCAGTTCTTC. Amino acid sequence: CASSTAGGRWLPYNEQFF.

The chain has TRBV7-9 and TRBJ1-5; the match to TRBD1 covers 10 bases. CDR3 size: 13 residues. The V and J ends lost 3 bases and 7 bases, in that order; junction bases with no gene match: 0. Per germline, CDR1 SEHNR and CDR2 FQNEAQ (reference sequence). CDR3 sequence reads: CASSLGQGQPQHF. The CDR3 DNA reads TGTGCCAGCAGCTTGGGACAGGGGCAGCCCCAGCATTTT.

With regard to this clonotype: Relative to the germline gene, one junction end is altered; a read error may explain this. CDR3 DNA: TGTGCCAGCAGCTTAGTCGACTACAATGAGCAGTTCTTC. Translated, it gives CASSLVDYNEQFF. The chain recombines TRBV12-3 or TRBV12-4 with TRBJ2-1; D unresolved. This CDR3 is 13 amino acids long.

This clonotype was found a few times. This sequence joins TRBV10-3 and TRBJ2-6; a possible D gene is TRBD1 (6 bases). The V gene's germline CDR1 is ENHRY and CDR2 SYGVKD. Trimming shortened V by 7 bases and J by 3 bases, and 7 bases separated the two germline ends. The CDR3 is 13 residues long. The CDR3 bases are TGTGCCATCACGGACAGTGGGGCCAACGTCCTGACTTTC. Translation: CAITDSGANVLTF.

This sequence joins TRBV7-4 and TRBJ2-1, with no clear D. The V end lost 2 bases, the J end lost 9 bases, and 5 bases lay between the germline ends. The CDR3 runs 11 residues. Looked up from germline, CDR1 is SGHVT and CDR2 is SQSDAQ. The CDR3, as DNA: TGTGCCAGCAGCTTAAGTGGTGAGCAGTTCTTC. Its protein product is CASSLSGEQFF.

Only a few counts were recorded for this clonotype. For the CDR3, the DNA is TGTGCCAGCTCACTACGGACTAGCGGGTACCAAGAGACCCAGTACTTC. Protein sequence: CASSLRTSGYQETQYF. The genes are TRBV18 and TRBJ2-5, with TRBD2 matching over 11 bases. CDR3 length: 16 residues. CDR1 KGHSH and CDR2 LQKENI come from the germline V gene. V trimming: 4 bases; J trimming: 0 bases; junction bases outside the gene matches: 4.

V is TRBV11-3 and J is TRBJ1-3; unclear D gene. V dropped 0 bases and J dropped 0 bases, with 9 bases sitting between them. CDR3 size: 16 residues. Germline V gene data show CDR1 as SGHNT and CDR2 as YENEEA. CDR3 in amino acids: CASSLDHGSSGNTIYF. The DNA for the CDR3 is TGTGCCAGCAGCTTAGATCACGGGAGCTCTGGAAACACCATATATTTT.

This sequence joins TRBV24-1 and TRBJ2-1, with a tentative D call TRBD1 (6 bases). CDR3 size: 15 residues. V was clipped by 11 bases and J by 2 bases, with 18 bases between them. CDR1 KGHDR and CDR2 SFDVKD come from the germline V gene. The CDR3 here is CAISTGLNPYNEQFF. CDR3 DNA: TGTGCCATTTCAACAGGGCTCAACCCCTACAATGAGCAGTTCTTC.

This chain links TRBV6-6 with TRBJ2-3; D is uncertain. V was trimmed by 5 bases and J by 6 bases, leaving 9 bases between them. CDR1 is MNHNY and CDR2 is SVGAGI in the germline V gene (reference sequence). This CDR3 has 12 amino acids. The CDR3 sequence: CASSTYGDTQYF. In DNA, the CDR3 is TGTGCCAGCAGTACCTACGGGGATACGCAGTATTTT.

The DNA for the CDR3 is TGTGCCAGTAGCCCCCGAACCTATAATTCACCCCTCCACTTT. This codes for CASSPRTYNSPLHF. The chain carries TRBV19 and TRBJ1-6; no reliable D call. This CDR3 contains 14 residues. Germline lookup yields CDR1 LNHDA and CDR2 SQIVND (reference sequence). V was cut by 6 bases and J by 2 bases, with 8 bases left in between.

This chain links TRBV7-2 with TRBJ2-3, with D possibly TRBD2 on 5 matching bases. The CDR3 contains 15 residues. Trimming pared 4 bases from V and 1 base from J, leaving 12 bases between. Germline V gene lookup returns CDR1 SGHTA and CDR2 FQGNSA. The CDR3 protein is CASSSTGTRTDTQYF. For the CDR3, the DNA is TGTGCCAGCAGCTCTACGGGAACGCGCACAGATACGCAGTATTTT.

This sequence joins TRBV6-5 and TRBJ2-3; 9 bases match TRBD2. This CDR3 contains 16 residues. Germline trimming cut 4 bases from V and 2 bases from J; bases unmatched to any gene: 7. Germline CDR1 is MNHEY and CDR2 is SVGAGI. CDR3 sequence reads: CASSSLSGGHTDTQYF. The CDR3 DNA reads as TGTGCCAGCAGTTCCCTTAGCGGGGGCCACACAGATACGCAGTATTTT.

For the CDR3, the DNA is TGTGCCAGCTCCTCCGCCGGGGGCAGTGAGCAGTTCTTC. It specifies CASSSAGGSEQFF. J is TRBJ2-1 and V is TRBV18; possibly TRBD1 or TRBD2 for D (6 bases each). The CDR3 has 13 residues. CDR1 and CDR2 (germline): KGHSH, LQKENI. The V end lost 6 bases, the J end lost 9 bases, and 15 bases lay between the germline ends.

The chain is built from TRBV7-6 and TRBJ2-2; 7 nucleotides line up with TRBD2. V lost 7 bases to trimming and J lost 7 bases; unmatched junction nucleotides: 12. The germline CDR1 and CDR2 sequences are SGHVS and FNYEAQ. The CDR3 covers 15 residues. CDR3 coding DNA: TGTGCCAGCAAGCATAAAGCGGGAATGAGCGGGGAGCTGTTTTTT. It codes for CASKHKAGMSGELFF.

The genes are TRBV5-6 and TRBJ2-1; D is uncertain. V was trimmed by 2 bases and J by 5 bases, leaving 5 bases between them. Germline assignment: CDR1 SGHDT and CDR2 YYEEEE. This CDR3 is built from 12 residues. For the CDR3, the DNA is TGTGCCAGCAGCTTCCAGCACAATGAGCAGTTCTTC. It is translated as CASSFQHNEQFF. Together with reference TRBV5-6 and TRBJ2-1, the CDR3 gives the full variable domain: DAGVTQSPTHLIKTRGQQVTLRCSPKSGHDTVSWYQQALGQGPQFIFQYYEEEERQRGNFPDRFSGHQFPNYSSELNVNALLLGDSALYLCASSFQHNEQFFGPGTRLTVL.

This clonotype counts as medium-sized. V and J are TRBV11-3 and TRBJ1-2; D remains unclear. The CDR3 covers 17 residues. Germline values: CDR1 SGHNT, CDR2 YENEEA. Trimming removed 5 bases at V and 0 bases at J, with 19 bases between. The CDR3 region has the DNA TGTGCCAGCAGCGTATACCCGAGTGCAGCGGCTAACTATGGCTACACCTTC. This translates into CASSVYPSAAANYGYTF.

The sample holds a few counts of this clonotype. The CDR3: CATSDGTGGGEKLFF. The CDR3 DNA reads as TGTGCCACCAGTGACGGGACAGGGGGTGGGGAAAAACTGTTTTTT. The V call is TRBV24-1, the J call TRBJ1-4; TRBD1 aligns across 11 bases. Unmatched junction bases numbered 5, after V lost 4 bases and J lost 8 bases. Germline CDR1 and CDR2: KGHDR and SFDVKD. The CDR3 covers 15 residues.

The chain carries TRBV24-1 and TRBJ1-4; D is undetermined. Trimming removed 4 bases at V and 8 bases at J, with 16 bases between. The germline V gene encodes CDR1 KGHDR and CDR2 SFDVKD. The length of the CDR3 is 15 residues. CDR3 loop: CATSDRDDGNEKLFF. Here the CDR3 DNA reads TGTGCCACCAGTGACCGAGACGATGGAAACGAAAAACTGTTTTTT.